What follows describes a single T cell receptor (beta chain). The target antigen is unknown. This entry comes from a study of OX40 agonist ivuxolimab in advanced cancers. The ends lost 6 bases at V and 3 bases at J; junction bases unmatched: 9. The germline gives CDR1 SEHNR, CDR2 FQNEAQ (reference sequence). The CDR3 length is 15 residues. General study points: Patients who responded partially at 0.1-3.0 mg/kg showed clonal expansion ranking among the lowest. Researchers report that CD8+ T cells had, on average, more expanded clones than CD4+.

The protocol was immunoSEQ multiplex PCR, while the TCRdb copy is restricted to in-frame clones and leaves out a portion. The sample lists 66,000 or so clones; roughly 85% were seen once. This sample comprised CD4+ or CD8+ T cells sorted from blood, obtained in a trial of the OX40 agonist ivuxolimab. This clonotype was sampled from an adult with an advanced solid tumor such as melanoma, head and neck, liver or kidney cancer. V gene TRBV7-9 combines with J gene TRBJ2-5; 8 positions agree with TRBD2. The CDR3 region is CASSPRLANEETQYF. DNA of the CDR3: TGTGCCAGCAGTCCAAGACTAGCGAACGAAGAGACCCAGTACTTC.